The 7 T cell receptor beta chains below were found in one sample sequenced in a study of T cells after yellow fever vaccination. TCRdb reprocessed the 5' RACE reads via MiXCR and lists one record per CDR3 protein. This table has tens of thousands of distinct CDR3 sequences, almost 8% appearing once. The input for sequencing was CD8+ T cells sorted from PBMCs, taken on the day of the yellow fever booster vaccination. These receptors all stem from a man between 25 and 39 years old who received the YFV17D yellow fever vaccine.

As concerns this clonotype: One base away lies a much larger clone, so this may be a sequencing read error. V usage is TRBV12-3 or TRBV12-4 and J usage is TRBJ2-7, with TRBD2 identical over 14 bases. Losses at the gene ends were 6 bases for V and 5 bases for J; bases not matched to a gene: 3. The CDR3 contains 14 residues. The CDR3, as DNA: TGTGCCAGCAGAGGACTAGCGGGAGGAAACGAGCAGTACTTC. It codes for CASRGLAGGNEQYF.

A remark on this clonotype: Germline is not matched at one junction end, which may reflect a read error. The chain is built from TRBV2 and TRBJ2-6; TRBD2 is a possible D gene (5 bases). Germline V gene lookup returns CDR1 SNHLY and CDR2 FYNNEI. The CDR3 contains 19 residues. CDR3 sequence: CGSSEAVWGRFSGANVLTF. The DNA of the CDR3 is TGTGGCAGCAGTGAAGCGGTTTGGGGAAGGTTTTCTGGGGCCAACGTCCTGACTTTC.

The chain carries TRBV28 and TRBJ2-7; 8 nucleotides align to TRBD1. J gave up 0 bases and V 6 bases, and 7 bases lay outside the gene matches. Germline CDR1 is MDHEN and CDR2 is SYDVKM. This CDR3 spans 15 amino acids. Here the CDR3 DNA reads TGTGCCAGCAGCTACGGGACAGGCAGCTCCTACGAGCAGTACTTC. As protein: CASSYGTGSSYEQYF. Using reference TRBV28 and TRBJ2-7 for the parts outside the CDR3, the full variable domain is DVKVTQSSRYLVKRTGEKVFLECVQDMDHENMFWYRQDPGLGLRLIYFSYDVKMKEKGDIPEGYSVSREKKERFSLILESASTNQTSMYLCASSYGTGSSYEQYFGPGTRLTVT.

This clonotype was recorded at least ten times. The CDR3 reads CASSPEGLGELFF. The CDR3 region has the DNA TGTGCCAGCAGCCCCGAGGGGCTGGGGGAGCTGTTTTTT. The chain carries TRBV9 and TRBJ2-2; D could derive from TRBD1 or TRBD2 (5 bases each). The CDR3 contains 13 residues. Germline CDR1 SGDLS, CDR2 YYNGEE. V was pared by 4 bases and J by 8 bases, with 12 bases between.

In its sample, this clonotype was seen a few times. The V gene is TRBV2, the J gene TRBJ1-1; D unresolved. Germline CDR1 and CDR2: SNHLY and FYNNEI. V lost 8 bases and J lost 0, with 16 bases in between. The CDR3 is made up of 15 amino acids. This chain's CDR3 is CASGLLAVMNTEAFF. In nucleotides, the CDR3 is TGTGCCAGCGGCCTCCTGGCGGTCATGAACACTGAAGCTTTCTTT.

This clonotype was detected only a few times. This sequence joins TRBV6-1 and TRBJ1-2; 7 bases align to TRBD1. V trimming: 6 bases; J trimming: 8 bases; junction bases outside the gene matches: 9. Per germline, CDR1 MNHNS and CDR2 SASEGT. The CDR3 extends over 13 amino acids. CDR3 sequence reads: CASRPGQSQGYTF. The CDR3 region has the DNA TGTGCCAGCAGACCGGGACAGTCTCAGGGCTACACCTTC.

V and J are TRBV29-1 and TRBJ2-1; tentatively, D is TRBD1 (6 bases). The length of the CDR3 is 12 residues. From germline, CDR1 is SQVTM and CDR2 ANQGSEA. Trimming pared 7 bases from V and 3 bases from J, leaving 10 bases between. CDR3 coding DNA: TGCAGCGCTCTGGACAGCTACAATGAGCAGTTCTTC. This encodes CSALDSYNEQFF.